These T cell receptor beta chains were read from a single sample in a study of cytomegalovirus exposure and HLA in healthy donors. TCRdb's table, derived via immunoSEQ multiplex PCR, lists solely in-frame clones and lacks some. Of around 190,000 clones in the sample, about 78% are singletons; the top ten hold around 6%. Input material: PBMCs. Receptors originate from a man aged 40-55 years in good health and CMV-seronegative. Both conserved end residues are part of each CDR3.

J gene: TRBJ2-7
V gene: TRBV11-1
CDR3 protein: CASSLETPAYEQYF

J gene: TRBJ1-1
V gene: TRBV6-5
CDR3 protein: CASRNGQAGTEAFF

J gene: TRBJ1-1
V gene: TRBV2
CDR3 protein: CASSLLRSEAFF

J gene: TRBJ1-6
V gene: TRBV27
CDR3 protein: CASSSDRVFSYNSPLHF

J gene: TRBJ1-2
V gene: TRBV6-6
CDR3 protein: CASSLTRVDYGYTF

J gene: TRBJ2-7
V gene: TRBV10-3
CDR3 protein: CAISVDSGSNSYEQYF

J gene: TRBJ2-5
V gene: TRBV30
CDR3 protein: CALEVQETQYF

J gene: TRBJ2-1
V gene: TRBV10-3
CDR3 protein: CAISESAVGHNEQFF

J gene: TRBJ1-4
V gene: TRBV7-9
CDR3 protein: CASSLNRPNEKLFF

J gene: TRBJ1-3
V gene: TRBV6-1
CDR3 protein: CASSDGGQRPSGNTIYF

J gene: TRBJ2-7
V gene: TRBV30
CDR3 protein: CAWRTRIHLAGGYYEQYF

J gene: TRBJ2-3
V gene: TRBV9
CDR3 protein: CASSVGQGATDTQYF

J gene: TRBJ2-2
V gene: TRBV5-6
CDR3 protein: CASSPREYRDTGELFF

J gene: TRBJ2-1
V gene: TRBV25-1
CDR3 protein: CASSYSGEQFF

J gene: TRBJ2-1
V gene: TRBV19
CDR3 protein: CASTRSEVMDNEQFF

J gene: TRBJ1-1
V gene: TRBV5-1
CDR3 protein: CASSANGGTEAFF